This TCR beta chain was documented in a study of cytomegalovirus exposure and HLA in healthy donors. Study-level points and caveats: The authors confirmed in vitro that three CMV-associated chains were specific for CMV antigens.

There are 14 residues in the CDR3. V gave up 7 bases and J gave up 0 bases, with 13 bases separating them. Germline CDR1 and CDR2: SGHTA and FQGTGA. With regard to this clone: Antigen unknown.

Healthy bone marrow donors supplied every sample. PCR used 60 Vbeta primers and 13 Jbeta primers. Method: immunoSEQ multiplex PCR; TCRdb's copy keeps in-frame clones and lacks some. The data show approximately 30,000 clones, roughly two thirds seen once. The sequence derives from a man aged 35-49 years in good health and CMV-seropositive. V gene TRBV7-3 combines with J gene TRBJ2-7; D might be TRBD1 (6 bases). Sequenced input: PBMCs. The CDR3 nucleotides read TGTGCCAGCAAGGTCACAGGGAGCTCCTACGAGCAGTACTTC. Translated, it gives CASKVTGSSYEQYF.